This T cell receptor beta chain is drawn from a study of T cells in Graves' hyperthyroidism and ophthalmopathy. This clonotype was seen many times. Criteria for exclusion of patients were uncontrolled infection, other autoimmune disease, pregnancy or lactation. Each diagnosis drew on symptoms, thyroxine, TRAb, thyroid ultrasound and orbital computed tomography findings. TCR beta CDR3 region amplification was performed from RNA transcripts. Initially, a first-round RT-PCR of the TCR CDR3 employed the HTBI primer set. TCRdb redid the calling of the multiplex PCR reads with MiXCR, one entry per CDR3 protein. This table holds roughly 170,000 distinct CDR3 sequences, about 9.4% found once. The TCR sequence derives from a woman aged 18-29 years with Graves' hyperthyroidism that later progressed to Graves' ophthalmopathy. The sample taken for sequencing was blood.

Written as DNA, the CDR3 is TGTGCCAGCAGGAAACAGGGGCATGACACCGGGGAGCTGTTTTTT. Residues: CASRKQGHDTGELFF. The chain joins TRBV2 to TRBJ2-2; 7 positions match TRBD1. V dropped 6 bases and J dropped 3; count of bases not matched to a gene: 7. The V gene's germline CDR1 is SNHLY and CDR2 FYNNEI. This CDR3 contains 15 residues.